The rows below give T cell receptor beta chains drawn from one sample of a study of T cell repertoires in cytomegalovirus infection. For these receptors, no antigen is known. Each CDR3 protein is one row after TCRdb ran MiXCR on the reads. The sample includes 45,000 to 55,000 distinct CDR3 sequences, approximately 20% of them seen just once. This material consisted of CD8+ T cells from cultured PBMCs, taken from culture after CMV antigen stimulation. These receptor sequences come from a human donor in good health (CMV status not recorded). Some clones in this sample may be carry-over from other donors' samples. Both conserved end residues are part of each CDR3. D genes are given only for firm matches. The size entry is marked missing in some rows and otherwise reads once, few, many or a size class.

cdr3_length	v_call	clone_size	d_call	j_call	cdr3_nt	cdr3_aa
14	TRBV27	NA	NA	TRBJ2-2	TGTGCCAGCAGTCTCACCGTGAACACCGGGGAGCTGTTTTTT	CASSLTVNTGELFF
15	TRBV24-1	few	NA	TRBJ2-1	TGTGCCACCAGTGATCCCAACGAGGGGTTAAATGAGCAGTTCTTC	CATSDPNEGLNEQFF
18	TRBV30	NA	TRBD1	TRBJ2-2	TGTGCCTGGAATGGAACCCTCTTCACAGGGGGCGGCACCGGGGAGCTGTTTTTT	CAWNGTLFTGGGTGELFF
14	TRBV12-5	many	NA	TRBJ1-1	TGTGCTAGTGGTGGCCCACCGCGGGGAGGGACGGCTTTCTTT	CASGGPPRGGTAFF
16	TRBV6-5	many	TRBD1	TRBJ1-2	TGTGCCAGCAGTTACTTACGGGACAGGGCTAACTATGGCTACACCTTC	CASSYLRDRANYGYTF
17	TRBV2	NA	NA	TRBJ1-6	TGTGCCAGCAGTGAAAGCAGCGAGGCCTTACCGGATTCACCCCTCCACTTT	CASSESSEALPDSPLHF
14	TRBV19	many	NA	TRBJ1-1	TGTGCCAGTAGTCCCCGGGGGAAGAACACTGAAGCTTTCTTT	CASSPRGKNTEAFF
14	TRBV7-9	many	NA	TRBJ2-7	TGTGCCAGCAGCTTCCCGGGTCCCCGCGACGAGCAGTACTTC	CASSFPGPRDEQYF
18	TRBV11-2	NA	NA	TRBJ1-6	TGTGCCAGCAGCTTCGCCAACGAAGGGACCGCCTTTGGTAATACCCTCCACTTT	CASSFANEGTAFGNTLHF
16	TRBV7-2	NA	TRBD1	TRBJ1-5	TGTGCCAGCAGCGGATCAACAGGGGGTCCCAATCAGCCCCAGCATTTT	CASSGSTGGPNQPQHF
12	TRBV12-3/TRBV12-4	many	NA	TRBJ1-1	TGTGCCAGCAGTTTCTCGGGCATTGAAGCTTTCTTT	CASSFSGIEAFF
16	TRBV13	NA	NA	TRBJ2-1	TGTGCCAGCAGCACCATCCTAGGAAGCTCCTACAATGAGCAGTTCTTC	CASSTILGSSYNEQFF
14	TRBV27	many	TRBD1	TRBJ1-5	TGTGCCAGCAGTCACCGGGACAGTAATCAGCCCCAGCATTTT	CASSHRDSNQPQHF
15	TRBV4-2	many	NA	TRBJ2-7	TGTGCCAGCAGCCAAGAAAGGCAAAATTCCTACGAGCAGTACTTC	CASSQERQNSYEQYF
15	TRBV27	few	NA	TRBJ2-7	TGTGCCAGCATGTCGGTGTCAGGTAGCTCCTACGAGCAGTACTTC	CASMSVSGSSYEQYF
13	TRBV27	many	NA	TRBJ1-5	TGTGCCAGCAGGAGACACAACAATCAGCCCCAGCATTTT	CASRRHNNQPQHF
16	TRBV5-1	NA	NA	TRBJ2-3	TGCGCCAGCAGCGCTCCGAGACAGACCTTCACAGATACGCAGTATTTT	CASSAPRQTFTDTQYF
15	TRBV7-2	many	TRBD1	TRBJ2-7	TGTGCCAGCAGCGTCTCCGGGACAGGGTTCCACGAGCAGTACTTC	CASSVSGTGFHEQYF
13	TRBV12-3/TRBV12-4	NA	NA	TRBJ1-3	TGTGCCACCCCCGGGGATAAAGGAAACACCATATATTTT	CATPGDKGNTIYF
13	TRBV7-6	many	NA	TRBJ2-4	TGTGCCAGCAGCTTAAGTGAGGAAAACATTCAGTACTTC	CASSLSEENIQYF
17	TRBV28	many	TRBD1	TRBJ1-1	TGTGCCAGCAGGCGACAGACAGGGGTTGGAATGAACACTGAAGCTTTCTTT	CASRRQTGVGMNTEAFF
16	TRBV6-1	many	NA	TRBJ1-6	TGTGCCAGCAGTTCAGCGTCCGGGGCGGGCGATTCACCCCTCCACTTT	CASSSASGAGDSPLHF
13	TRBV25-1	NA	NA	TRBJ2-7	TGTGCCAGCACTCCGGACAACTCCTACGAGCAGTACTTC	CASTPDNSYEQYF
15	TRBV7-4	NA	NA	TRBJ2-7	TGTGCCAGCAGCTTAGCTCAGGGGGGACTTTGGGAGCAGTACTTC	CASSLAQGGLWEQYF
15	TRBV5-6	many	NA	TRBJ2-5	TGTGCCAGCAGCCTAGACTCTTTAGGGAGGGAGACCCAGTACTTC	CASSLDSLGRETQYF
12	TRBV11-3	NA	TRBD2	TRBJ2-1	TGTGCCAGCAGCTTGCCCGGCGGGGGGCAGTTCTTC	CASSLPGGGQFF
15	TRBV11-2	NA	NA	TRBJ2-1	TGTGCCAGCAGCTTAGCTAGGAGCTCCTACAATGAGCAGTTCTTC	CASSLARSSYNEQFF
15	TRBV7-4	few	TRBD1	TRBJ1-2	TGTGCCAGCAGCGAAGGACAGGACGCTAACTATGGCTACACCTTC	CASSEGQDANYGYTF
15	TRBV6-1	NA	NA	TRBJ2-2	TGTGCCAGCAGTATATACGGGACATTAACCGGGGAGCTGTTTTTT	CASSIYGTLTGELFF